This T cell receptor beta chain was sequenced in a study of CD8 T cells in Susac syndrome. Random hexamers primed reverse transcription of about 0.5 to 1 ug RNA. The method of amplification for TCR beta CDR3 was immunoSEQ multiplex PCR, covering 54 Vbeta and 13 Jbeta. MiXCR, run by TCRdb on the immunoSEQ multiplex PCR reads, gives a single entry per CDR3 protein. This table holds 250,000 to 300,000 distinct CDR3 sequences, 85% found once. Blood CD8+ and CD4+ T cells underwent high-throughput TCR beta sequencing. Negative isolation was used for CD8+ and CD4+ T cells and FACS enrichment for TEMRA cells. Sequencing input: CD8+ T cells from PBMCs. The receptor's source is a human donor with multiple sclerosis.

This CDR3 is CASSPTHRVLEQYF. CDR3 in DNA: TGCGCCAGCAGTCCCACTCACAGGGTGCTAGAGCAGTACTTC. This sequence joins TRBV10-2 and TRBJ2-7, with D possibly TRBD1 on 6 matching bases. The CDR3 consists of 14 residues. The V end was cut by 5 bases, the J end by 7 bases, with 18 bases between. Germline V lookup: CDR1 WSHSY, CDR2 SAAADI.